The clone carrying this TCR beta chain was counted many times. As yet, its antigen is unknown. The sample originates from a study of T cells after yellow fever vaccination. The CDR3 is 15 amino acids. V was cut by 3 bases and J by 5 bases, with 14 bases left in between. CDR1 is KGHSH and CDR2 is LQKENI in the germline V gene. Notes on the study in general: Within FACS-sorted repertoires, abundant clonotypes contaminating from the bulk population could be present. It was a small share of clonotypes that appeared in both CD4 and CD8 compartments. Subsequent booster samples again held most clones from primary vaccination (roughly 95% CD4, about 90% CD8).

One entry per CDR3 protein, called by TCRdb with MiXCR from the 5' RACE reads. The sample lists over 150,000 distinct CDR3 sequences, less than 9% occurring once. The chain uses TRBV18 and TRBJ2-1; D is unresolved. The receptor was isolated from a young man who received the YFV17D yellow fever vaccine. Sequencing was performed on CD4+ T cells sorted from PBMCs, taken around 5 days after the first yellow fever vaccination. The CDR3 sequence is CASSPIPGSDNEQFF. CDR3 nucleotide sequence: TGTGCCAGCTCACCGATCCCAGGATCCGACAATGAGCAGTTCTTC.